The 30 T cell receptor beta chains below come from one sample, sequenced in a study of blood T cell repertoires in COVID-19. Using immunoSEQ multiplex PCR, the repertoire was profiled, and TCRdb retains in-frame clones only, with some absent. The sample shows around 240,000 clones, roughly 88% of them seen only once. Sequenced input: peripheral blood. Source of these receptors: a woman aged 40 to 49 who had recovered from COVID-19.

This clone came up a few times. The V and J genes are TRBV11-3 and TRBJ1-2; 7 bases align to TRBD1. CDR1 SGHNT and CDR2 YENEEA come from the germline V gene. This CDR3 is 14 amino acids long. The junction had 3 bases not matched to a gene; V was cut back by 1 base and J by 4 bases. CDR3 residues: CASSLGTGSYGYTF. The CDR3 DNA follows: TGTGCCAGCAGCTTAGGGACAGGTTCCTATGGCTACACCTTC.

The chain recombines TRBV7-2 with TRBJ2-7; D gene unclear. The CDR3 length is 14 residues. V lost 3 bases and J lost 6, with 15 bases in between. The V gene's germline CDR1 is SGHTA and CDR2 FQGNSA. As DNA, the CDR3 is TGTGCCAGCAGCTTTTTTCCAGGCCCCACCGAGCAGTACTTC. Protein: CASSFFPGPTEQYF.

This chain uses TRBV2 with TRBJ2-7, with D possibly TRBD1 on 6 matching bases. The CDR3 loop spans 15 amino acids. Trimming shortened V by 4 bases and J by 2 bases, and 15 bases separated the two germline ends. Germline loops: CDR1 SNHLY, CDR2 FYNNEI. CDR3: CASSGRGTQAYEQYF. The DNA of the CDR3 is TGTGCCAGCAGTGGGCGAGGGACACAAGCCTACGAGCAGTACTTC.

The CDR3 nucleotides are TGCGCCAGCAGCTTCCTAGCGGGGGGGCCCACCGGGGAGCTGTTTTTT. Protein sequence: CASSFLAGGPTGELFF. This chain links TRBV5-1 with TRBJ2-2; 12 bases are shared with TRBD2. The CDR3 has 16 amino acids. CDR1 SGHRS and CDR2 YFSETQ come from the germline V gene. V gave up 2 bases and J gave up 4 bases; unmatched junction bases: 3.

The chain has TRBV7-2 and TRBJ2-3; weak D call: TRBD1 (6 bases). The CDR3 loop spans 14 amino acids. Germline CDR1 SGHTA, CDR2 FQGNSA. V lost 3 bases and J lost 2, with 9 bases in between. The CDR3 DNA reads TGTGCCAGCAGCTTTGGACAGTTCACAGATACGCAGTATTTT. The encoded protein is CASSFGQFTDTQYF.

The chain carries TRBV19 and TRBJ1-3; 8 bases agree with TRBD1. CDR1 LNHDA and CDR2 SQIVND come from the germline V gene (reference sequence). V trimming: 4 bases; J trimming: 4 bases; junction bases outside the gene matches: 9. The CDR3 covers 16 residues. The CDR3 loop is CASSTGQGNAGNTIYF. The CDR3, as DNA: TGTGCCAGTAGTACAGGACAGGGAAACGCCGGAAACACCATATATTTT.

The chain has TRBV6-5 and TRBJ1-4; 7 bases are shared with TRBD1. This CDR3 comprises 14 residues. V dropped 2 bases and J dropped 8; count of bases not matched to a gene: 5. Per germline, CDR1 MNHEY and CDR2 SVGAGI. The CDR3 bases are TGTGCCAGCAGTTACGGACAGGTCAACGAAAAACTGTTTTTT. This gives the protein CASSYGQVNEKLFF.

The rearrangement joins TRBV19 to TRBJ2-7; TRBD1 is a possible D gene (5 bases). Trimming removed 3 bases from V and 2 bases from J, with 11 bases in between. This CDR3 region has 14 residues. In germline, CDR1 is LNHDA, CDR2 SQIVND (reference sequence). CDR3 residues: CASSIGAGPYEQYF. The CDR3 coding sequence is TGTGCCAGTAGTATTGGGGCAGGGCCCTACGAGCAGTACTTC.

The genes are TRBV24-1 and TRBJ1-2; 9 positions agree with TRBD1. CDR1 and CDR2 (germline): KGHDR, SFDVKD. The CDR3 consists of 15 residues. The V and J ends lost 3 bases and 4 bases, in that order; junction bases with no gene match: 5. CDR3 sequence reads: CATSDPGQGGYGYTF. CDR3 DNA sequence: TGTGCCACCAGTGATCCGGGACAGGGAGGCTATGGCTACACCTTC.

The chain recombines TRBV6-6 with TRBJ1-2; 7 bases are a match to TRBD1. Per germline, CDR1 MNHNY and CDR2 SVGAGI (reference sequence). CDR3 size: 11 residues. The V segment lost 7 bases and the J segment 14 bases; nucleotides outside the gene matches: 10. CDR3 protein: CASTGDRARTF. In DNA, the CDR3 is TGTGCCAGCACGGGAGACAGGGCTAGAACCTTC.

This chain uses TRBV4-3 with TRBJ2-7; D is perhaps TRBD2 (7 bases). In germline, CDR1 is LGHNA, CDR2 YSLEER. The CDR3 totals 17 residues. V gave up 0 bases and J gave up 4 bases, with 19 bases separating them. The chain's CDR3 is CASSQDLFGGLLYEQYF. CDR3 nucleotide sequence: TGCGCCAGCAGCCAAGATTTGTTCGGGGGGCTTCTATACGAGCAGTACTTC.

V and J are TRBV9 and TRBJ2-5; TRBD2 matches 10 bases. The CDR3 runs to 15 residues. The germline V gene encodes CDR1 SGDLS and CDR2 YYNGEE. V trimming: 2 bases; J trimming: 5 bases; junction bases outside the gene matches: 6. The CDR3 DNA is TGTGCCAGCAGCGTGGCAGCGGGGGGGCTGGAGACCCAGTACTTC. It translates to CASSVAAGGLETQYF.

This clone was counted only a few times. This chain connects TRBV19 to TRBJ1-1, with unresolved D. CDR1 is LNHDA and CDR2 is SQIVND in the germline V gene (reference sequence). The CDR3 is made up of 14 amino acids. The ends were cut back, 0 bases at V and 1 base at J, with 6 bases in the middle. DNA for the CDR3: TGTGCCAGTAGTATAGATGCAGGGAACACTGAAGCTTTCTTT. It yields the protein CASSIDAGNTEAFF. The whole variable domain, filled in from reference TRBV19 and TRBJ1-1, reads DGGITQSPKYLFRKEGQNVTLSCEQNLNHDAMYWYRQDPGQGLRLIYYSQIVNDFQKGDIAEGYSVSREKKESFPLTVTSAQKNPTAFYLCASSIDAGNTEAFFGQGTRLTVV.

This chain joins TRBV19 and TRBJ1-2, with 9 bases lining up with TRBD1. Trimming at V came to 4 bases and at J to 4 bases, leaving 7 bases not matched to a gene. The germline CDR1 and CDR2 sequences are LNHDA and SQIVND (reference sequence). The CDR3 is 15 amino acids. This CDR3 reads CASSTLTGGSYGYTF. CDR3 nucleotide sequence: TGTGCCAGTAGTACCCTGACAGGGGGAAGCTATGGCTACACCTTC.

The chain recombines TRBV5-1 with TRBJ1-2; tentative D call: TRBD1 (5 bases). The germline CDR1 and CDR2 sequences are SGHRS and YFSETQ. This CDR3 region has 15 residues. Trimming took 0 bases from V and 5 from J, leaving 14 bases between them. The CDR3 region is CASSLAAGIEYGYTF. CDR3 in DNA: TGCGCCAGCAGCTTGGCCGCAGGGATAGAATATGGCTACACCTTC.

This clone was seen a few times. The chain recombines TRBV19 with TRBJ1-5, with 8 nucleotides matching TRBD1. V lost 6 bases and J lost 5; bases outside the gene matches: 3. CDR1 is LNHDA, CDR2 SQIVND, per germline (reference sequence). The CDR3 is made up of 13 amino acids. The CDR3 loop is CASRDRADQPQHF. In DNA, the CDR3 is TGTGCCAGTAGGGACAGGGCCGATCAGCCCCAGCATTTT.

This chain connects TRBV18 to TRBJ2-7; TRBD2 matches 7 bases. This CDR3 has 15 amino acids. V shed 2 bases, J shed 0 bases, and the junction held 4 bases outside the gene matches. Germline V gene data show CDR1 as KGHSH and CDR2 as LQKENI. This CDR3 is CASSPGGDSSYEQYF. DNA of the CDR3: TGTGCCAGCTCACCAGGGGGGGACTCCTCCTACGAGCAGTACTTC. The full variable domain, with the rest looked up from reference TRBV18 and TRBJ2-7, is NAGVMQNPRHLVRRRGQEARLRCSPMKGHSHVYWYRQLPEEGLKFMVYLQKENIIDESGMPKERFSAEFPKEGPSILRIQQVVRGDSAAYFCASSPGGDSSYEQYFGPGTRLTVT.

This clone was counted once. V usage is TRBV3-1 (or the pseudogene TRBV3-2) and J usage is TRBJ2-5; D is unresolved. The V end lost 6 bases, the J end lost 4 bases, and 9 bases lay between the germline ends. This CDR3 is 12 amino acids long. Germline V lookup: CDR1 LGHDT, CDR2 YNNKEL (reference sequence). The DNA for the CDR3 is TGTGCCAGCAGGAGACACGGAGAGACCCAGTACTTC. Translating it yields CASRRHGETQYF.

This clone was counted once. This chain uses TRBV7-9 with TRBJ2-3; 11 bases align to TRBD2. The CDR3 covers 17 residues. The germline gives CDR1 SEHNR, CDR2 FQNEAQ (reference sequence). The V segment lost 2 bases and the J segment 1 base; nucleotides outside the gene matches: 5. CDR3 DNA: TGTGCCAGCAGCTTACTCTCTAGCGGGGGGCGCACAGATACGCAGTATTTT. This encodes CASSLLSSGGRTDTQYF.

The chain joins TRBV19 to TRBJ2-7; maybe TRBD1 (5 bases). The CDR3 is made up of 14 amino acids. From germline, CDR1 is LNHDA and CDR2 SQIVND (reference sequence). The germline V and J ends were trimmed by 2 bases and 0 bases, with 8 bases remaining between them. The CDR3 nucleotides read TGTGCCAGTAGTATATCGGACAACTCCTACGAGCAGTACTTC. This codes for CASSISDNSYEQYF.

With regard to this clone: Within the sample, other DNA sequences also encode this same CDR3. The CDR3 DNA follows: TGTGCCAGCTCACCAGGACAGGGAAATCAGCCCCAGCATTTT. Protein product: CASSPGQGNQPQHF. This sequence joins TRBV18 and TRBJ1-5, with 8 bases lining up with TRBD1. V dropped 2 bases and J dropped 4; count of bases not matched to a gene: 1. The CDR3 covers 14 residues. Per germline, CDR1 KGHSH and CDR2 LQKENI.

The V and J genes are TRBV6-6 and TRBJ2-7; D might be TRBD1 (6 bases). Germline CDR1 and CDR2: MNHNY and SVGAGI (reference sequence). This CDR3 region has 14 residues. V lost 5 bases to trimming and J lost 1 base, with 12 bases between them. In DNA form, the CDR3 reads TGTGCCAGCAGTAAAAGGACAGATTCCTACGAGCAGTACTTC. It yields the protein CASSKRTDSYEQYF.

This clone came up a few times. The chain is built from TRBV19 and TRBJ1-2; 9 bases line up with TRBD1. This CDR3 contains 14 residues. The V and J ends lost 4 bases and 6 bases, in that order; junction bases with no gene match: 6. Germline V gene sequence: CDR1 LNHDA, CDR2 SQIVND (reference sequence). CDR3 amino acids: CASSTRTGDNGYTF. CDR3 sequence (DNA): TGTGCCAGTAGTACTCGGACAGGGGATAATGGCTACACCTTC.

This chain uses TRBV9 with TRBJ1-6, with 8 bases matching TRBD1. The CDR3 is made up of 14 amino acids. Per germline, CDR1 SGDLS and CDR2 YYNGEE. V shed 4 bases and J 6 bases; nucleotides not matched to a gene: 3. As DNA, the CDR3 is TGTGCCAGCAGCTCGGACAGGGCTAATTCACCCCTCCACTTT. Translating it yields CASSSDRANSPLHF.

This sequence joins TRBV6-6 and TRBJ1-6, with D tentatively TRBD1 (5 bases). Trimming left V 2 bases short and J 8 bases short, with 10 bases between. The germline V gene has CDR1 MNHNY and CDR2 SVGAGI (reference sequence). The CDR3 has 14 residues. CDR3 nucleotides: TGTGCCAGCAGTTACAGGGGAGGTCATTCACCCCTCCACTTT. It is translated as CASSYRGGHSPLHF.

The chain recombines TRBV28 with TRBJ2-5; TRBD2 aligns across 7 bases. The CDR3 has 16 amino acids. V was clipped by 6 bases and J by 5 bases; unmatched bases: 15. CDR1 is MDHEN and CDR2 is SYDVKM in the germline V gene. CDR3 in DNA: TGTGCCAGCAGGCACGGGAGGCAGCCCGTGACGGAGACCCAGTACTTC. Its protein is CASRHGRQPVTETQYF. Full variable domain (missing parts from reference TRBV28 and TRBJ2-5): DVKVTQSSRYLVKRTGEKVFLECVQDMDHENMFWYRQDPGLGLRLIYFSYDVKMKEKGDIPEGYSVSREKKERFSLILESASTNQTSMYLCASRHGRQPVTETQYFGPGTRLLVL.

This sequence joins TRBV6-2 or TRBV6-3 and TRBJ1-2, with a weak D call TRBD1 (6 bases). Deletions cut 6 bases from V and 4 bases from J, with 15 bases between. The length of the CDR3 is 14 residues. Germline CDR1 MNHEY, CDR2 SVGEGT. CDR3 region: CASSSLDRTYGYTF. The CDR3 DNA reads TGTGCCAGCAGCTCCCTAGACAGGACCTATGGCTACACCTTC.

The rearrangement links TRBV7-9 to TRBJ2-2; D possibly corresponds to TRBD2 (5 bases). The germline gives CDR1 SEHNR, CDR2 FQNEAQ (reference sequence). The germline V and J ends were trimmed by 5 bases and 8 bases, with 9 bases remaining between them. The CDR3 contains 12 residues. The DNA of the CDR3 is TGTGCCAGCAGCCTCCCGGGGGGGGAGCTGTTTTTT. It translates to CASSLPGGELFF. The whole variable domain, filled in from reference TRBV7-9 and TRBJ2-2, reads DTGVSQNPRHKITKRGQNVTFRCDPISEHNRLYWYRQTLGQGPEFLTYFQNEAQLEKSRLLSDRFSAERPKGSFSTLEIQRTEQGDSAMYLCASSLPGGELFFGEGSRLTVL.

The chain carries TRBV7-8 and TRBJ2-7; 8 bases match TRBD1. With V trimmed by 0 bases and J by 3 bases, 7 bases remained unmatched. The germline gives CDR1 SGHVS, CDR2 FQNEAQ. The CDR3 is 16 residues long. The CDR3 reads CASSLAGRQGRYEQYF. The CDR3 DNA follows: TGTGCCAGCAGCTTAGCGGGAAGACAGGGGCGCTACGAGCAGTACTTC.

The chain employs TRBV19 and TRBJ2-5; maybe TRBD1 (6 bases). The CDR3 is made up of 13 amino acids. The germline V gene encodes CDR1 LNHDA and CDR2 SQIVND (reference sequence). V shed 3 bases and J shed 2 bases, with 7 bases lying between them. In DNA, the CDR3 is TGTGCCAGTAGTATCCAGGGGCAAGAGACCCAGTACTTC. Amino acid sequence: CASSIQGQETQYF.